The clone carrying this TCR beta chain has a handful of counts. Gene names denote mouse genes. Sequencing ends 1 residue short of the CDR3 end; the germline J gene provides the rest. Germline lookup yields CDR1 SGHSA and CDR2 FRNQAP. The CDR3 spans 14 residues. The junction had 1 base not matched to a gene; V was cut back by 4 bases and J by 1 base. As for time point: mouse harvest day 7 after allogeneic transplant. The graft held 10^6 splenic CD5+ T cells and 10^7 T-cell-depleted bone marrow cells. This record comes from a study of tissue T cells after allogeneic stem cell transplantation. Sequenced by immunoSEQ multiplex PCR; TCRdb stores in-frame clones only, minus some. The sample contains roughly 2,200 clones, around 50% of which appear only once.

The chain joins TRBV16 to TRBJ2-7, with TRBD2 identical over 10 bases. Sequences were obtained from spleen. The receptor's source is a female BALB/c mouse given C57BL/6 T cells with graft-versus-host disease after an allogeneic hematopoietic cell transplant. CDR3 sequence reads: CASSWGLGSYEQYF. The covered CDR3 bases are TGTGCAAGCAGCTGGGGACTGGGGTCCTATGAACAGTAC.